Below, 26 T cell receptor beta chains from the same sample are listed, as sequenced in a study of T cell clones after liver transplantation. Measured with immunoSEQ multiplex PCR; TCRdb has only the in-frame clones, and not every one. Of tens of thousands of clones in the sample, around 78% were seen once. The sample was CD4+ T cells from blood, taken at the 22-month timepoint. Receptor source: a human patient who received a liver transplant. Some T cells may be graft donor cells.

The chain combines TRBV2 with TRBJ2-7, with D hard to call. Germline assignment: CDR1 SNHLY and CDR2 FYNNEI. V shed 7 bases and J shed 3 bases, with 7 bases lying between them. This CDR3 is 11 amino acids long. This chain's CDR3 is CASKGVYEQYF. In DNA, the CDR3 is TGTGCCAGCAAGGGTGTCTACGAGCAGTACTTC.

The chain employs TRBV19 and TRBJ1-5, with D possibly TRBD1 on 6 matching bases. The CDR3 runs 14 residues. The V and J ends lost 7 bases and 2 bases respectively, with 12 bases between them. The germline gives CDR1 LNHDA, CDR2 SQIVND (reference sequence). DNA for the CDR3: TGTGCCAGTAAAGGAAGGGGGGGCAATCAGCCCCAGCATTTT. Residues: CASKGRGGNQPQHF.

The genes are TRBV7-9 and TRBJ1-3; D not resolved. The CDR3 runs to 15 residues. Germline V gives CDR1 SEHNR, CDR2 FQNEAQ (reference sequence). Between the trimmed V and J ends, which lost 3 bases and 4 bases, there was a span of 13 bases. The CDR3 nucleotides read TGTGCCAGCAGCTTGGTGGGGAAAGCAGGAAACACCATATATTTT. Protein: CASSLVGKAGNTIYF.

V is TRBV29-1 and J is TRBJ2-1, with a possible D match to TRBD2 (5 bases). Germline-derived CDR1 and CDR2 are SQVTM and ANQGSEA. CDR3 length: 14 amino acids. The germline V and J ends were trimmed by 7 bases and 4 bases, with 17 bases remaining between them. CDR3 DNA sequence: TGCAGCGGGGTACTAGTCGGACCGTACAATGAGCAGTTCTTC. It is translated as CSGVLVGPYNEQFF.

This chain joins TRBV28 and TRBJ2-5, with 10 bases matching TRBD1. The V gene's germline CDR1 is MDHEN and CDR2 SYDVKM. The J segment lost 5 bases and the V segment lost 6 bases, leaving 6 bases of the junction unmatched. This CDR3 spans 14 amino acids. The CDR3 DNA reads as TGTGCCAGCAGCTCCGACAGGGGGCGCGAGACCCAGTACTTC. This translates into CASSSDRGRETQYF.

For the CDR3, the DNA is TGTGCCAGCTCACCGGCGGCAGGGACCTACGAGCAGTACTTC. Translated: CASSPAAGTYEQYF. The gene calls are TRBV18 and TRBJ2-7; D perhaps matches TRBD1 (5 bases). Trimming pared 3 bases from V and 2 bases from J, leaving 11 bases between. The CDR3 loop spans 14 amino acids. The germline gives CDR1 KGHSH, CDR2 LQKENI.

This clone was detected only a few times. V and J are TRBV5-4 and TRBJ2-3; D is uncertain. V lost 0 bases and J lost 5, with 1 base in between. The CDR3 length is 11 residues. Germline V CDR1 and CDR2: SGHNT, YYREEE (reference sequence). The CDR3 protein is CASSLGDTQYF. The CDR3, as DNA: TGTGCCAGCAGCTTGGGAGATACGCAGTATTTT.

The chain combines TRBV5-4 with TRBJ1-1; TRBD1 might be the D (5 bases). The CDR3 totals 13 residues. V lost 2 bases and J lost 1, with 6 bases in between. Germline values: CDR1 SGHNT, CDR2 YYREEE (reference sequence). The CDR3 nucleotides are TGTGCCAGCAGCTTCGACAGGAACACTGAAGCTTTCTTT. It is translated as CASSFDRNTEAFF.

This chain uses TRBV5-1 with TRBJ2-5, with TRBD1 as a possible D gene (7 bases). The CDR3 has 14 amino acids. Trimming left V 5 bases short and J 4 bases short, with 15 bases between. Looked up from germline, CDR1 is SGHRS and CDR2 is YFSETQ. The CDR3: CASRRQGGLETQYF. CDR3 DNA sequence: TGCGCCAGCAGAAGACAGGGAGGTCTAGAGACCCAGTACTTC.

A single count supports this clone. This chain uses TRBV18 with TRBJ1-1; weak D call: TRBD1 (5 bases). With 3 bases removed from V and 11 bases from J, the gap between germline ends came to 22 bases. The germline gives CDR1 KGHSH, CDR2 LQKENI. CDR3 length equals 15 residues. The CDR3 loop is CASSPMGPPRLGAFF. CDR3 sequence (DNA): TGTGCCAGCTCACCGATGGGACCGCCCCGTTTAGGGGCTTTCTTT.

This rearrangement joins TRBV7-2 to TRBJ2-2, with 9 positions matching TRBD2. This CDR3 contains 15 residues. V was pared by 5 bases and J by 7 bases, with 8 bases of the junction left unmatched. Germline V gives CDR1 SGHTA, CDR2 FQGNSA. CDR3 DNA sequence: TGTGCCAGCAGCCCCACCAATAGCGGGAGCGGGGAGCTGTTTTTT. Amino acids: CASSPTNSGSGELFF.

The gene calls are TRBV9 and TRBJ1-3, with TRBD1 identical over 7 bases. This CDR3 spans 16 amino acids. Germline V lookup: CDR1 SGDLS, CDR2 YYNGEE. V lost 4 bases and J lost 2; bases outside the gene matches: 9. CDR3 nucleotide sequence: TGTGCCAGCAGCCCAACCGGGACAGAGACTGGAAACACCATATATTTT. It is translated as CASSPTGTETGNTIYF.

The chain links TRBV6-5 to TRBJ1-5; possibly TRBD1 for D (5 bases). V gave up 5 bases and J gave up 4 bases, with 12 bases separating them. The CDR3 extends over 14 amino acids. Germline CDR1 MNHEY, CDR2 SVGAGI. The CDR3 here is CASSRRDFNQPQHF. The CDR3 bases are TGTGCCAGCAGTCGCCGGGACTTTAATCAGCCCCAGCATTTT.

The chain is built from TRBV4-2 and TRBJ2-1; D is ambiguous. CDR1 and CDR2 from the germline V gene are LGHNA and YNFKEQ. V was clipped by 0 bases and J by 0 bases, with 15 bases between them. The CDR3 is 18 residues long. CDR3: CASSQELGRLSSYNEQFF. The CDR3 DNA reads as TGTGCCAGCAGCCAAGAACTCGGCCGGCTGAGCTCCTACAATGAGCAGTTCTTC.

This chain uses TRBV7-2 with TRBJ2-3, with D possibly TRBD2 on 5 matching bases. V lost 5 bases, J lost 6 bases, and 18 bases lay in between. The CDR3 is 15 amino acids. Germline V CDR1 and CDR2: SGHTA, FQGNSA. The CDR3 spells CASSPLLGVSDTQYF. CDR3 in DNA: TGTGCCAGCAGCCCCCTTCTGGGAGTATCGGATACGCAGTATTTT.

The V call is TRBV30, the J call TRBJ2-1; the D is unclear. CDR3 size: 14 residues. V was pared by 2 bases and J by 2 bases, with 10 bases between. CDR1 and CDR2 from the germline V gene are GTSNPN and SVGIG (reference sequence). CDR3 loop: CAWSKSSPYNEQFF. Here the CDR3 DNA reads TGTGCCTGGAGTAAGAGCAGCCCCTACAATGAGCAGTTCTTC.

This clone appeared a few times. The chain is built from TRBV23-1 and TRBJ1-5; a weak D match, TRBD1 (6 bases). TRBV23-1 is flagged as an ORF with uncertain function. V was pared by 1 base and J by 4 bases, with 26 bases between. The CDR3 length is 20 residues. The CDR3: CASSQCPAPRHRVGNQPQHF. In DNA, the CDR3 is TGCGCCAGCAGTCAATGCCCTGCCCCACGCCACAGGGTGGGTAATCAGCCCCAGCATTTT.

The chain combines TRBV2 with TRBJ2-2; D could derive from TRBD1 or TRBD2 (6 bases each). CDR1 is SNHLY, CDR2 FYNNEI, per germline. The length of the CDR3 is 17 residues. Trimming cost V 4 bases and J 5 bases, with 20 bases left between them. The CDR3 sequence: CASSGSAGGSSTGELFF. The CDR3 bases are TGTGCCAGCAGTGGTAGCGCCGGGGGCTCGAGTACCGGGGAGCTGTTTTTT.

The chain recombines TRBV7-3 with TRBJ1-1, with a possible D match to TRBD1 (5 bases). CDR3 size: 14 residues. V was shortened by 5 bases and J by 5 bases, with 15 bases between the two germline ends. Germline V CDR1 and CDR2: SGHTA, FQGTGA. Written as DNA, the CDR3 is TGTGCCAGCAGCGCTGGCGGGGGAACGACTGAAGCTTTCTTT. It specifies CASSAGGGTTEAFF.

CDR3 coding DNA: TGTGCCAGCAGCCTAGGGACTAGCGGCCCCCAAGAGACCCAGTACTTC. This gives the protein CASSLGTSGPQETQYF. The gene calls are TRBV7-9 and TRBJ2-5; TRBD2 agrees at 11 bases. CDR3 length: 16 residues. After removal of 5 bases from V and 1 base from J, the junction contained 6 bases not matched to a gene. From germline, CDR1 is SEHNR and CDR2 FQNEAQ (reference sequence).

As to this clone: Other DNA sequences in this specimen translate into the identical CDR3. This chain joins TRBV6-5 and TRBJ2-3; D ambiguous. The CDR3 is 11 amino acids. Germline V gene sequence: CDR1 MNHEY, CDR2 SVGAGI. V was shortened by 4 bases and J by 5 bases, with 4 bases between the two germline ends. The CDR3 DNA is TGTGCCAGCAGTTTAAGAGATACGCAGTATTTT. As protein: CASSLRDTQYF.

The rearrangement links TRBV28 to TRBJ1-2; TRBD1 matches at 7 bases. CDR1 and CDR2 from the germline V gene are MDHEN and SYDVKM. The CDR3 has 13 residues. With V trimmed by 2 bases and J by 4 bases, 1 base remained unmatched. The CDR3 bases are TGTGCCAGCAGTTTACAGGGGGGCTATGGCTACACCTTC. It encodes CASSLQGGYGYTF.

The CDR3 is CASSSREGGTEAFF. The CDR3 DNA reads TGTGCCAGCAGCTCTCGAGAGGGGGGGACTGAAGCTTTCTTT. The J gene is TRBJ1-1, the V gene TRBV27, with D tentatively TRBD1 (6 bases). CDR1 and CDR2 from the germline V gene are MNHEY and SMNVEV (reference sequence). Trimming took 6 bases from V and 5 from J, leaving 16 bases between them. The CDR3 length is 14 residues.

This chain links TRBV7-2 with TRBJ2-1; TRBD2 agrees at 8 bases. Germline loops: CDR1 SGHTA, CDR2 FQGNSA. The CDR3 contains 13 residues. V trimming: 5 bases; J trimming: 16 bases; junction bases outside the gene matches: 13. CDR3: CASSPQPLAGVFF. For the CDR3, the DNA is TGTGCCAGCAGCCCGCAGCCGCTAGCGGGCGTTTTCTTC.

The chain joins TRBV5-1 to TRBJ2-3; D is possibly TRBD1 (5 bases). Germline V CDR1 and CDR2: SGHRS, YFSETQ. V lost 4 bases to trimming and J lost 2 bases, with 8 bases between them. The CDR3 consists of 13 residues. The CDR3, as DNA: TGCGCCAGCAGCCAGACAGACACAGATACGCAGTATTTT. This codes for CASSQTDTDTQYF.

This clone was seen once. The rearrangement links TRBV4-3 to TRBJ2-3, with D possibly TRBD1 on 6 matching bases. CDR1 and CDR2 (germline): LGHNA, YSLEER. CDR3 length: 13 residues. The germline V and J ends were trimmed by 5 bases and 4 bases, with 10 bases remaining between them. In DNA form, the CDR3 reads TGCGCCAGCAGCTCACAGGGCCCAGATACGCAGTATTTT. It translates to CASSSQGPDTQYF.